The entry below describes one T cell receptor beta chain. The CDR3 is made up of 12 amino acids. The germline V gene encodes CDR1 LGHNT and CDR2 FRNRAP. V was clipped by 6 bases and J by 5 bases, with 7 bases between them. The data derive from a study of identical twins. A universal primer site was created by template switching, with the cDNA bearing unique molecular identifiers. TCRdb reprocessed the 5' RACE reads with MiXCR, giving one entry per CDR3 protein. The sample has approximately 500,000 distinct CDR3 sequences; more than 20% are singletons. These data are also associated with another study on T cells expressing NK-cell markers.

The chain carries TRBV12-5 and TRBJ2-2; D is perhaps TRBD1 (5 bases). The specimen sequenced was CD4+ T cells sorted from blood. The TCR originated in a woman aged 18-29 years in good health. The CDR3 DNA is TGTGCTAGTGGGACAGAGACCGGGGAGCTGTTTTTT. Translating gives CASGTETGELFF.